These T cell receptor beta chains were read from a single sample in a study of shared clonotypes between healthy human individuals. Libraries were prepared by immunoSEQ multiplex PCR; TCRdb keeps only in-frame clonotypes and omits some of them. The repertoire holds approximately 710,000 clones, about 90% seen once, with around a third in the top ten. Sequenced input: memory CD8+ T cells from PBMCs. The receptors here all came from a man between 18 and 35 years old in good health. Some clones in this sample may be carry-over from other donors' samples. Each CDR3 is given with its conserved first and last residue. Each record gives: V gene, J gene, D gene, clone size, CDR3 protein, CDR3 DNA. A D gene is named only where the DNA matches it firmly. Clone size appears in some rows only: once, few, many, or a class for an expanded clone.

TRBV27,TRBJ2-1,TRBD1,NA,CASSLVGRGYEQFF,TGTGCCAGCAGTTTGGTGGGCAGGGGGTACGAGCAGTTCTTC
TRBV27,TRBJ1-1,NA,NA,CASSLRGRAGDTEAFF,TGTGCCAGCAGTTTACGGGGGAGGGCAGGGGACACTGAAGCTTTCTTT
TRBV28,TRBJ2-1,NA,NA,CASSFGLDYKFF,TGTGCCAGCAGTTTTGGGCTAGATTATAAGTTCTTC
TRBV4-1,TRBJ2-7,TRBD2,NA,CASSRFSGRSYEQYF,TGCGCCAGCAGCCGGTTTAGCGGGAGGAGTTACGAGCAGTACTTC
TRBV7-9,TRBJ2-7,NA,NA,CASSGPPRDPYEQYF,TGTGCCAGCAGCGGCCCGCCCAGGGATCCCTACGAGCAGTACTTC
TRBV19,TRBJ2-5,NA,once,CASSIDLIGAGLQETQYF,TGTGCCAGTAGTATAGATCTCATCGGGGCAGGGCTCCAAGAGACCCAGTACTTC
TRBV6-6,TRBJ1-5,NA,NA,CATGPFPQPQHF,TGTGCCACCGGCCCCTTTCCTCAGCCCCAGCATTTT
TRBV7-8,TRBJ2-7,TRBD1,NA,CASSSSPTGVNDEQYF,TGTGCCAGCAGCTCGTCACCCACAGGGGTGAATGACGAGCAGTACTTC
TRBV9,TRBJ1-4,TRBD1,NA,CASSPRTGEEKLFF,TGTGCCAGCAGCCCACGGACAGGGGAGGAAAAACTGTTTTTT
TRBV6-6,TRBJ1-1,NA,NA,CASSYGPNTEAFF,TGTGCCAGCAGTTACGGCCCGAACACTGAAGCTTTCTTT
TRBV5-6,TRBJ2-7,NA,NA,CASSYQPGTYEQYF,TGTGCCAGCAGCTACCAGCCGGGTACATACGAGCAGTACTTC
TRBV2,TRBJ2-7,NA,NA,CASSELGPDEYF,TGTGCCAGCAGTGAACTGGGTCCGGATGAGTACTTC
TRBV27,TRBJ1-5,TRBD1,NA,CASSPDQGARANQPQHF,TGTGCCAGCAGTCCAGACCAGGGGGCGCGAGCAAATCAGCCCCAGCATTTT
TRBV28,TRBJ2-7,NA,NA,CASSLQAKGEQYF,TGTGCCAGCAGTCTACAGGCCAAGGGTGAGCAGTACTTC
TRBV28,TRBJ2-1,NA,NA,CASSLVSSRYNEQFF,TGTGCCAGCAGTTTAGTCAGCTCACGATACAATGAGCAGTTCTTC
TRBV13,TRBJ2-7,NA,NA,CASSLGGNFYEQYF,TGTGCCAGCAGCTTAGGGGGGAATTTCTACGAGCAGTACTTC
TRBV4-1,TRBJ2-7,TRBD1,NA,CASSQSRDRVLYEQYF,TGCGCCAGCAGCCAATCCCGGGACAGGGTGTTATACGAGCAGTACTTC
TRBV10-1,TRBJ2-3,TRBD2,NA,CASSLDREVPLSTDTQYF,TGCGCCAGCAGTTTGGATCGGGAGGTCCCACTAAGCACAGATACGCAGTATTTT
TRBV13,TRBJ2-3,NA,many,CASTISTSWGTDTQYF,TGTGCCAGCACCATCTCGACCTCTTGGGGCACAGATACGCAGTATTTT
TRBV7-6,TRBJ2-7,TRBD1,NA,CASSLTAPGTGLNYEQYF,TGTGCCAGCAGCCTGACTGCTCCCGGGACAGGGTTGAACTACGAGCAGTACTTC
TRBV7-9,TRBJ2-7,TRBD2,NA,CASSFWKAGPYEQYF,TGTGCCAGCAGCTTTTGGAAAGCGGGGCCCTACGAGCAGTACTTC
TRBV5-4,TRBJ2-1,NA,NA,CASSLRGARNEQFF,TGTGCCAGCAGCTTGCGGGGGGCTAGGAATGAGCAGTTCTTC
TRBV9,TRBJ2-5,TRBD2,NA,CASSTAGRMETQYF,TGTGCCAGCAGCACAGCGGGGAGGATGGAGACCCAGTACTTC
TRBV6-1,TRBJ2-7,NA,NA,CASSEAGSTYEQYF,TGTGCCAGCAGTGAAGCGGGCTCCACCTACGAGCAGTACTTC
TRBV28,TRBJ2-1,TRBD2,NA,CASLPGTSWRNEQFF,TGTGCCAGTCTACCTGGGACTAGTTGGCGCAATGAGCAGTTCTTC
TRBV27,TRBJ2-3,NA,NA,CASSPRGRITDTQYF,TGTGCCAGCAGTCCCCGGGGGCGGATCACAGATACGCAGTATTTT
TRBV9,TRBJ2-1,TRBD1,NA,CASSPSGTGRDEQFF,TGTGCCAGCAGCCCATCCGGGACAGGGAGAGATGAGCAGTTCTTC
TRBV9,TRBJ2-1,NA,NA,CASSVTYGLYNEQFF,TGTGCCAGCAGCGTAACGTACGGGCTATACAATGAGCAGTTCTTC